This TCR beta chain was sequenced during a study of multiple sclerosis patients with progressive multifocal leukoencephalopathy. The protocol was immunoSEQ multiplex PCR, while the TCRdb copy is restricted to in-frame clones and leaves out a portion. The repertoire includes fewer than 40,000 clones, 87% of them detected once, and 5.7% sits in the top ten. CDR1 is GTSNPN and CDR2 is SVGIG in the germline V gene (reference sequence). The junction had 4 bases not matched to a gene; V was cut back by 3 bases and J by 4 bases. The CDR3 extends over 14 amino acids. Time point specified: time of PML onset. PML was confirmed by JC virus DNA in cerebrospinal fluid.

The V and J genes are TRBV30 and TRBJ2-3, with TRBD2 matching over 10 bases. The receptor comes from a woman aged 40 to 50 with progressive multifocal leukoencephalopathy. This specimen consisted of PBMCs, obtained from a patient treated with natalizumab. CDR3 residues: CAWRLAGAADTQYF. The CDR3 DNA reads TGTGCCTGGAGGCTAGCGGGAGCCGCAGATACGCAGTATTTT. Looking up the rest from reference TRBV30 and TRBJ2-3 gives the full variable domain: SQTIHQWPATLVQPVGSPLSLECTVEGTSNPNLYWYRQAAGRGLQLLFYSVGIGQISSEVPQNLSASRPQDRQFILSSKKLLLSDSGFYLCAWRLAGAADTQYFGPGTRLTVL.